The rows below give T cell receptor beta chains drawn from one sample of a study of post-analysis software for immune sequencing data. TCRdb re-called the PCR reads through MiXCR, storing one row per CDR3 protein. The sample has more than 350,000 distinct CDR3 sequences; 30% to 45% are singletons. Source material: blood. The receptors come from a girl aged 2-15 years with multiple sclerosis. CDR3s include the opening cysteine and the closing phenylalanine or tryptophan. The D gene is left open where the match is weak.

CDR3: CASSFPRTGAKNIQYF
D: TRBD1
V: TRBV7-2
J: TRBJ2-4

CDR3: CSANDIPDTQYF
D: -
V: TRBV20-1
J: TRBJ2-3

CDR3: CSGPGQGGKLFF
D: TRBD1
V: TRBV20-1
J: TRBJ1-4

CDR3: CSVIGRNYEQYF
D: -
V: TRBV29-1
J: TRBJ2-7

CDR3: CASSLSRWDTQYF
D: -
V: TRBV27
J: TRBJ2-3

CDR3: CASSAQGRGEQFF
D: -
V: TRBV7-2
J: TRBJ2-1

CDR3: CASSVEGLAENIQYF
D: TRBD2
V: TRBV9
J: TRBJ2-4

CDR3: CASSPPRSLHEQFF
D: -
V: TRBV7-2
J: TRBJ2-1

CDR3: CSAPLTSGRRFEQFF
D: TRBD2
V: TRBV20-1
J: TRBJ2-1

CDR3: CAGSQIESGPANEQFF
D: -
V: TRBV4-1
J: TRBJ2-1

CDR3: CASSLAGGRENIQYF
D: -
V: TRBV7-8
J: TRBJ2-4

CDR3: CASRRWTGDAGANVLTF
D: TRBD1
V: TRBV6-1
J: TRBJ2-6

CDR3: CASSKIPRGPYEQYF
D: -
V: TRBV6-5
J: -

CDR3: CASSQTTGTAVNYGYTF
D: TRBD1
V: TRBV4-1
J: TRBJ1-2

CDR3: CASSVVDSAYEQYF
D: -
V: TRBV9
J: TRBJ2-7

CDR3: CSARERTTYFNEQFF
D: -
V: TRBV20-1
J: TRBJ2-1

CDR3: CASSVGAGAYEQYF
D: -
V: TRBV13
J: TRBJ2-7

CDR3: CASSLRFRGVGQPQHF
D: TRBD1
V: TRBV27
J: TRBJ1-5

CDR3: CSGMTATYEQYF
D: -
V: TRBV29-1
J: TRBJ2-7

CDR3: CSARRASGQIASYNEQFF
D: -
V: TRBV20-1
J: TRBJ2-1

CDR3: CASSRPWEGAAQPQHF
D: -
V: TRBV4-1
J: TRBJ1-5

CDR3: CSVTYGPSGYNEQFF
D: -
V: TRBV29-1
J: TRBJ2-1

CDR3: CASSQATREQYF
D: -
V: TRBV3-1
J: TRBJ2-4

CDR3: CASRLTGETQYF
D: TRBD1
V: TRBV12-3/TRBV12-4
J: TRBJ2-5

CDR3: CASSYKTSEQYF
D: -
V: TRBV6-6
J: TRBJ2-7

CDR3: CASRTTLGYNEQFF
D: -
V: TRBV5-1
J: TRBJ2-1

CDR3: CASSLEGAQGKLFF
D: TRBD1
V: TRBV7-9
J: TRBJ1-4

CDR3: CSARQGDYNEQYF
D: TRBD2
V: TRBV29-1
J: -

CDR3: CSVDDHISTDTQYF
D: -
V: TRBV29-1
J: TRBJ2-3

CDR3: CASSPAQGSNYGYTF
D: -
V: TRBV4-3
J: TRBJ1-2

CDR3: CASSLDRFGTEAFF
D: -
V: TRBV12-3/TRBV12-4
J: TRBJ1-1

CDR3: CSARDRGRTSTEQFF
D: -
V: TRBV20-1
J: TRBJ2-1

CDR3: CSASPVRINYGYTF
D: -
V: TRBV20-1
J: TRBJ1-2

CDR3: CAISDVAGSYNEQFF
D: TRBD2
V: TRBV10-3
J: TRBJ2-1

CDR3: CASSLEGVGSYEQYF
D: -
V: TRBV7-9
J: TRBJ2-7

CDR3: CASSPLVLAKNIQYF
D: -
V: TRBV4-1
J: TRBJ2-4

CDR3: CASRSGYGYTF
D: -
V: TRBV12-3/TRBV12-4
J: TRBJ1-2

CDR3: CAVTGTGRFGYTF
D: TRBD1
V: TRBV2
J: TRBJ1-2

CDR3: CASRGVNEQYF
D: -
V: TRBV12-3/TRBV12-4
J: TRBJ2-7

CDR3: CASSQVEEDYEQYF
D: -
V: TRBV4-2
J: TRBJ2-7

CDR3: CSASVWLRGTYEQYF
D: -
V: TRBV20-1
J: TRBJ2-7

CDR3: CAGSQSRGQETQYF
D: -
V: TRBV4-1
J: TRBJ2-5

CDR3: CASSIPAAGRLGTQYF
D: -
V: TRBV28
J: TRBJ2-5

CDR3: CASSTQGQETQYF
D: -
V: TRBV5-1
J: TRBJ2-5

CDR3: CSAGRGQETQYF
D: -
V: TRBV29-1
J: TRBJ2-5

CDR3: CASSETRTNQPQHF
D: -
V: TRBV10-2
J: TRBJ1-5

CDR3: CASGAGTGGEKLFF
D: TRBD1
V: TRBV27
J: TRBJ1-4

CDR3: CASSLGTVSRDTEAFF
D: TRBD1
V: TRBV12-3/TRBV12-4
J: TRBJ1-1

CDR3: CASRPSGAGLREQYF
D: -
V: TRBV12-3/TRBV12-4
J: TRBJ2-5

CDR3: CSARADRGAYEQYF
D: TRBD1
V: TRBV20-1
J: TRBJ2-7

CDR3: CASRDFTGGGTDTQYF
D: TRBD2
V: TRBV12-3/TRBV12-4
J: TRBJ2-3

CDR3: CASSPPGGTGLRKTQYF
D: TRBD2
V: TRBV7-2
J: TRBJ2-5

CDR3: CASSPRAITYEQYF
D: -
V: TRBV14
J: TRBJ2-7

CDR3: CSARGYSGTAITYEQYF
D: TRBD1
V: TRBV20-1
J: TRBJ2-7